This T cell receptor (beta chain) was found in a study of T cell responses to AZD1222 COVID-19 vaccine. The assay was immunoSEQ multiplex PCR, and TCRdb's table has in-frame clones only and misses some. The sample lists some 52,000 clones, approximately 86% occurring once. Study-level findings and limits: Spike regions recognized by vaccine-associated CD4 TCRs spanned the protein, led by 160-218 and 743-854. Breadth and depth of Spike-specific TCRs rose after two AZD1222 doses. Females outnumbered males among donors, who were mostly white British; clonal diversity was possibly underestimated. Baseline serology detected seropositivity in only a handful of AZD1222 recipients.

The CDR3 has 13 amino acids. Deletions cut 1 base from V and 5 bases from J, with 8 bases between. Note on this clone: Its antigen remains unknown.

The TCR sequence derives from an adult who received the AZD1222 COVID-19 vaccine. Sample: peripheral blood, taken 28 days after the second AZD1222 dose. This sequence joins TRBV12-3 or TRBV12-4 and TRBJ1-2; D gene uncertain. In DNA, the CDR3 is TGTGCCAGCAGTTTAGTACGGGGATATGGCTACACCTTC. Protein sequence: CASSLVRGYGYTF.